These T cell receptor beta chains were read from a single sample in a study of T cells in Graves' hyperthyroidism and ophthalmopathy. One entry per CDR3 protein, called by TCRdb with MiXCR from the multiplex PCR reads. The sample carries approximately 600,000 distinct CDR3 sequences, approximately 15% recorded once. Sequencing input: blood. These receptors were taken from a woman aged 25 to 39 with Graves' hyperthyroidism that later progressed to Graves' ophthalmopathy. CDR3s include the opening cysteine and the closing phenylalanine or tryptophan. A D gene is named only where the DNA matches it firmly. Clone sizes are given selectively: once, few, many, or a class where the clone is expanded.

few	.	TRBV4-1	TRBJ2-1	TGCGCCAGCAGCCAAAGCCCGGGACCGAACTACAATGAGCAGTTCTTC	CASSQSPGPNYNEQFF
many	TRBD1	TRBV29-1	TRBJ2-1	TGCAGCGTTGAAGTCATCCTCTACCGGGACAGGTACAATGAGCAGTTCTTC	CSVEVILYRDRYNEQFF
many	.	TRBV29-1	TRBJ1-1	TGCAGCGTTGCAGGGGATGAGGCCACTGAAGCTTTCTTT	CSVAGDEATEAFF
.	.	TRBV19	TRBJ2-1	TGTGCCAGTAGCAGAAAAGGAGGAGCGATCAATGAGCAGTTCTTC	CASSRKGGAINEQFF
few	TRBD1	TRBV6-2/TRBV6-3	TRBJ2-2	TGTGCCAGCAGTTACGGGACAGTTACCGCCGGGGAGCTGTTTTTT	CASSYGTVTAGELFF
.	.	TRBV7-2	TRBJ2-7	TGTGCCAGCAGCCCCGATCGGGGGCGCCGGGAGCAGTACTTC	CASSPDRGRREQYF
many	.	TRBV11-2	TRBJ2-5	TGTGCCAGCAGCTTCGGGACACTGGGCGAGACCCAGTACTTC	CASSFGTLGETQYF
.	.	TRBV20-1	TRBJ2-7	TGCAGTGCTAGAGACTTTAAATTAGCAGGCTACAATGAGCAGTACTTC	CSARDFKLAGYNEQYF
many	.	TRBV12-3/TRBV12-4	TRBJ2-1	TGTGCCAGCAGGCTTCAGGACACCATATACAATGAGCAGTTCTTC	CASRLQDTIYNEQFF
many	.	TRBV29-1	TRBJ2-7	TGCAGCGGGGGGACCGCATCCTACGAGCAGTACTTC	CSGGTASYEQYF
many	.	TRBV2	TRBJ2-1	TGTGCCAGCACGGACTCCCTCAATGAGCAGTCCTTC	CASTDSLNEQSF
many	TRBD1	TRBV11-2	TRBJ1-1	TGTGCCAGCGGGACAGTCTACGGGAACACTGAAGCTTTCTTT	CASGTVYGNTEAFF
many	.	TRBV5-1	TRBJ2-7	TGCGCCAGCAGCGCACAGATCAGCTCCTACGAGCAGTACTTC	CASSAQISSYEQYF
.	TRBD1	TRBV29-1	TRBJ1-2	TGCAGCGTTGAAGACGGGACAGGGGGCTACTATGGCTACACCTTC	CSVEDGTGGYYGYTF
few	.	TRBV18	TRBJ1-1	TGTGCCAGCTCACCGGGGCGGGGCGGCACTGAAGCTTTCTTT	CASSPGRGGTEAFF
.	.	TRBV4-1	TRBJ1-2	TGCGCCAGCAGCTACCTTTGGACAGATGGCTACACCTTC	CASSYLWTDGYTF
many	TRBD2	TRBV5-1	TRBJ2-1	TGTGCCAGCAGTCCAGCGGGAGGGCCCTACAATGAGCAGTTCTTC	CASSPAGGPYNEQFF
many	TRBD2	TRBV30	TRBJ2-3	TGTGCCTGGACACCCCTCGGGCTAGCGGGAGGGGGTACGCAGTATTTT	CAWTPLGLAGGGTQYF
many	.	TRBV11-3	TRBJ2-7	TGTGCCAGCGCGACATTCACCTACGAGCAGTACTTC	CASATFTYEQYF
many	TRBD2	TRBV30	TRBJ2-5	TGTGCCCTTCAGCGGGAGGGCCGTGAGACCCAGTACTTC	CALQREGRETQYF
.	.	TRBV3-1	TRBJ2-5	TGTGCCAGCAGCCATGGACCCCGAGAAGAGACCCAGTACTTC	CASSHGPREETQYF
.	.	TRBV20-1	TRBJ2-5	TGCAGTGCTAGAGATGGGGGGAACGGCCAAGAGACCCAGTACTTC	CSARDGGNGQETQYF
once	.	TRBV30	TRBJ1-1	TGTGCCTGGAGTGCCTGGAGCCTGCGGATTGAAGCTTTCTTT	CAWSAWSLRIEAFF
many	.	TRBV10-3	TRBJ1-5	TGTGCCATAAGTGAAGGCATAATCAAGCCCCAGCATTTT	CAISEGIIKPQHF
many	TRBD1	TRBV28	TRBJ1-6	TGTGCCAGCAGTTTATGGGGACAGAATAATTCACCCCTCCACTTT	CASSLWGQNNSPLHF
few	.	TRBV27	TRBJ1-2	TGTGCCAGCAGTGTGAATGGGGGAAACTATGGCTACACCTTC	CASSVNGGNYGYTF
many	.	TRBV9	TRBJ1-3	TGTGCCAGCAGCGTAGGGCCTGGAGAAAACACCATATATTTT	CASSVGPGENTIYF
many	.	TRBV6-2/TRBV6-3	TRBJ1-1	TGTGCCAGCAGTCCCGGACTTGAAGCTTTCTTT	CASSPGLEAFF
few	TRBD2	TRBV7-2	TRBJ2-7	TGTGCCAGCAGCCCGCCGGGACTAGCGAGATCCGGGCAGTACTTC	CASSPPGLARSGQYF
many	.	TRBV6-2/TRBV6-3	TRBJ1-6	TGTGCCAGCAGTTACGACCAGTCTCGCCTCCACTTT	CASSYDQSRLHF
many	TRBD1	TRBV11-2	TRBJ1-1	TGTGCCAGCAGCTTCTTGGACAGGGAAGCTTTCTTT	CASSFLDREAFF
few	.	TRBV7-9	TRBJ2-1	TGTGCCAGCAGCTCGTATCTTATCTCCTACAATGAGCAGTTCTTC	CASSSYLISYNEQFF
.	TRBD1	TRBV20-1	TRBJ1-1	TGCAGTGCCCTCCCCGGGACAGGGGGCCGGAATCCTGAAGCTTTCTTT	CSALPGTGGRNPEAFF
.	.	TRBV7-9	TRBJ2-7	TGTGCCAGCAGCTTATGGGGGTACGACCGAGGCTACGAGCAGTACTTC	CASSLWGYDRGYEQYF
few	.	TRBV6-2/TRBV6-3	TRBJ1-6	TGTGCCAGCAGTTACTCGTCGACAGGCTATAATTCACCCCTCCACTTT	CASSYSSTGYNSPLHF
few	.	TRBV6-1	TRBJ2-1	TGTGCCAGCAGTTCCGGACGGGTCGTTAGCCGGGAGAATGAGCAGTTCTTC	CASSSGRVVSRENEQFF
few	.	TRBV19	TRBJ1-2	TGTGCCAGTAGTGAAGGCAGGGACCTATCCGGCTACACCTTC	CASSEGRDLSGYTF
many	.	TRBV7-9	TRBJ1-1	TGTGCCAGCGACCCCCCCGACCAGAACACTGAAGCTTTCTTT	CASDPPDQNTEAFF
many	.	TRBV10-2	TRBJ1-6	TGCGCCAGCAGTGAGGGAGGGGGGAATTCACCCCTCCACTTT	CASSEGGGNSPLHF
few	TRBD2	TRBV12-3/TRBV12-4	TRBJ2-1	TGTGCCACTACTCCGGGACTAGCGGCCTACAATGAGCAGTTCTTC	CATTPGLAAYNEQFF
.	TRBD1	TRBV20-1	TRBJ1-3	TGCAGTGCTAGAGACGGACAGGGGGCAAACACCATATATTTT	CSARDGQGANTIYF
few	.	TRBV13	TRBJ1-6	TGTGCCAGCAGCGCTCGGACAGCCTATAATTCACCCCTCCACTTT	CASSARTAYNSPLHF
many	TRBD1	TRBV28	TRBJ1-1	TGTGCCAGCATTGATCCAGGGGGTATGAACACTGAAGCTTTCTTT	CASIDPGGMNTEAFF
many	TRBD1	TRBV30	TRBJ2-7	TGTGCCTGGAGTACAACCGGGACAGGGACCTACGAGCAGTACTTC	CAWSTTGTGTYEQYF
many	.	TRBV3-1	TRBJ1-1	TGTGCCAGCAGCCAAGCGGGTTTCGGCACTGAAGCTTTCTTT	CASSQAGFGTEAFF
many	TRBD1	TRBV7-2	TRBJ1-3	TGTGCCAGCAGCAAACTCCTACAGGGGTCTGGAAACACCATATATTTT	CASSKLLQGSGNTIYF
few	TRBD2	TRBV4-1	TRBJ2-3	TGCGCCAGCAGCCACCTACGGACTAGCGGACCCAGGGGCACAGATACGCAGTATTTT	CASSHLRTSGPRGTDTQYF
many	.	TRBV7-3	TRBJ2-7	TGTGCCAGCAGCCCGGTTGTCGGGGACGAGCAGTACTTC	CASSPVVGDEQYF
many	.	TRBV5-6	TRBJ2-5	TGTGCCAGCACACAAAGTATCGAAGAGACCCAGTACTTC	CASTQSIEETQYF
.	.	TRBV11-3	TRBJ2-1	TGTGCCAGCAGCTTTAATCATCGTGAGCAGTTCTTC	CASSFNHREQFF
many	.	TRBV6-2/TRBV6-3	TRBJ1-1	TGTGCCAGCAGTTACCGGGGTCTCACTGAAGCTTTCTTT	CASSYRGLTEAFF
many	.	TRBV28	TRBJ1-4	TGTGCCAGCAGATTGACTTACACTAATGAAAAACTGTTTTTT	CASRLTYTNEKLFF
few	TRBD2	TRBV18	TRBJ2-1	TGTGCCAGCTCACCATCCACCCAGTCGGGGGGGGACAATGAGCAGTTCTTC	CASSPSTQSGGDNEQFF